This T cell receptor (beta chain) was observed in a study of blood T cells in healthy people across ages. This clonotype has only a few counts. Its antigen is currently unknown. Per the germline V gene, CDR1 is MNHEY and CDR2 is SVGAGI. V lost 2 bases, J lost 9 bases, and 8 bases stayed unmatched. The CDR3 length is 16 residues. Study-level points and caveats: Observed TCR beta diversity showed a strong correlation with the percentage of naive T cells as measured by flow cytometry.

Approximately 9.1 milliliters was the volume of peripheral blood drawn from each donor. Alongside a J-beta primer mix, a sample-barcoded 5' primer served in a second PCR lasting roughly 7 to 11 cycles. TCRdb redid the calling of the 5' RACE reads with MiXCR, one entry per CDR3 protein. The data show about 670,000 distinct CDR3 sequences, roughly two fifths seen once. This TCR was sampled from an older man in good health. Material: blood. The chain links TRBV6-5 to TRBJ2-1; TRBD1 agrees at 12 bases. DNA of the CDR3: TGTGCCAGCAGTTACGGGTTCGGGACAGGGGGCAGTGAGCAGTTCTTC. Its protein product is CASSYGFGTGGSEQFF.